These 26 T cell receptor beta chains were sequenced from one sample in a study of T cell responses to AZD1222 COVID-19 vaccine (dated by TCRdb to 2020 to 2022). Library method: the immunoSEQ multiplex PCR assay. Sourced from immuneACCESS, this table was stored by TCRdb with only in-frame sequences that have V and J called. A share of the clones is absent; for the studies checked, an unresolved V gene accounts for under half, and the remainder has no known explanation. This sample gives over 110,000 clones in total; less than 95% of them show up just once. The top ten hold about 3% of the sample. This specimen's time point label, interpreted: baseline before first vaccination. This specimen consisted of peripheral blood, obtained on day 0 of AZD1222 vaccination. These receptors originate from an adult in good health.

This chain joins TRBV28 and TRBJ1-5, with 7 bases identical to TRBD1. V shed 6 bases, J shed 4 bases, and the junction held 6 bases outside the gene matches. The CDR3 sequence is 14 residues long. Germline V gene lookup returns CDR1 MDHEN and CDR2 SYDVKM. CDR3 sequence (DNA): TGTGCCAGCAGCCGAGGGACAGTTAATCAGCCCCAGCATTTT. It specifies CASSRGTVNQPQHF.

The rearrangement uses TRBV29-1 and TRBJ2-1; TRBD2 agrees at 8 bases. V lost 4 bases and J lost 6; bases outside the gene matches: 11. There are 15 residues in the CDR3. Germline V gene lookup returns CDR1 SQVTM and CDR2 ANQGSEA. The CDR3 DNA reads as TGCAGCGTTGCTGCCGGGACTAGTCGTTCCAATGAGCAGTTCTTC. Translating it yields CSVAAGTSRSNEQFF.

V and J are TRBV18 and TRBJ1-4, with TRBD1 matching over 9 bases. V shed 3 bases, J shed 6 bases, and the junction held 5 bases outside the gene matches. The CDR3 covers 15 residues. Germline V gene data show CDR1 as KGHSH and CDR2 as LQKENI. The CDR3 loop is CASSPPGQGHEKLFF. The CDR3 nucleotides read TGTGCCAGCTCACCTCCGGGACAGGGTCATGAAAAACTGTTTTTT. Full variable domain (missing parts from reference TRBV18 and TRBJ1-4): NAGVMQNPRHLVRRRGQEARLRCSPMKGHSHVYWYRQLPEEGLKFMVYLQKENIIDESGMPKERFSAEFPKEGPSILRIQQVVRGDSAAYFCASSPPGQGHEKLFFGSGTQLSVL.

The CDR3 loop reads CASSPGWLLYGYTF. The CDR3 bases are TGTGCCAGCAGTCCGGGATGGCTCCTCTATGGCTACACCTTC. The chain combines TRBV28 with TRBJ1-2, with no clear D. Per germline, CDR1 MDHEN and CDR2 SYDVKM. This CDR3 is 14 amino acids long. Between the trimmed V and J ends, which lost 5 bases and 4 bases, there was a span of 14 bases.

The genes are TRBV12-3 or TRBV12-4 and TRBJ1-1; the D is unclear. V shed 3 bases and J shed 1 base, with 6 bases lying between them. This CDR3 has 13 residues. CDR3 DNA sequence: TGTGCCAGCAGTTTCTACAAGAACACTGAAGCTTTCTTT. Its translation is CASSFYKNTEAFF.

The gene calls are TRBV11-3 and TRBJ2-1; D may be TRBD1 or TRBD2 (5 bases each). CDR1 is SGHNT, CDR2 YENEEA, per germline. The CDR3 length is 15 residues. The V end was cut by 2 bases, the J end by 6 bases, with 14 bases between. CDR3 residues: CASSLRDGRGNEQFF. In nucleotides, the CDR3 is TGTGCCAGCAGCTTAAGGGACGGTCGAGGCAATGAGCAGTTCTTC.

The V and J genes are TRBV6-5 and TRBJ1-2; weak D call: TRBD1 (5 bases). V lost 2 bases to trimming and J lost 8 bases, with 18 bases between them. The CDR3 has 15 amino acids. Germline V gene data show CDR1 as MNHEY and CDR2 as SVGAGI. Here the CDR3 reads CASSYEGEYGRGYTF. CDR3 bases: TGTGCCAGCAGTTACGAAGGGGAATATGGTCGGGGCTACACCTTC.

This sequence joins TRBV25-1 and TRBJ2-7; 9 nucleotides match TRBD1. Germline V gene sequence: CDR1 MGHDK, CDR2 SYGVNS. The V segment lost 4 bases and the J segment 3 bases; nucleotides outside the gene matches: 10. This CDR3 contains 16 residues. CDR3 protein: CASSGTGVAKNYEQYF. DNA of the CDR3: TGTGCCAGCAGTGGGACAGGGGTGGCTAAAAACTACGAGCAGTACTTC.

V usage is TRBV28 and J usage is TRBJ1-2, with TRBD1 as a possible D gene (5 bases). Trimming pared 10 bases from V and 8 bases from J, leaving 14 bases between. The germline CDR1 and CDR2 sequences are MDHEN and SYDVKM. The CDR3 is made up of 11 amino acids. The CDR3 bases are TGTGCCACAACCGGGGCTCTCGGCTACACCTTC. As protein: CATTGALGYTF.

A few counts support this clone. This rearrangement joins TRBV18 to TRBJ1-6; 7 nucleotides line up with TRBD1. The length of the CDR3 is 15 residues. V lost 2 bases, J lost 5 bases, and 3 bases stayed unmatched. Germline assignment: CDR1 KGHSH and CDR2 LQKENI. In DNA, the CDR3 is TGTGCCAGCTCACCATCTCAGGGGGATAATTCACCCCTCCACTTT. It codes for CASSPSQGDNSPLHF.

J is TRBJ1-1 and V is TRBV20-1; tentative D call: TRBD1 (5 bases). The ends were cut back, 3 bases at V and 1 base at J, with 9 bases in the middle. The germline CDR1 and CDR2 sequences are DFQATT and SNEGSKA (reference sequence). The CDR3 extends over 13 amino acids. CDR3 DNA: TGCAGTGCTAGTGAGGGGACGAACACTGAAGCTTTCTTT. It encodes CSASEGTNTEAFF.

This chain connects TRBV5-1 to TRBJ2-5, with 8 bases that match TRBD1. There are 16 residues in the CDR3. Germline lookup yields CDR1 SGHRS and CDR2 YFSETQ. V lost 4 bases, J lost 2 bases, and 10 bases stayed unmatched. The CDR3, as DNA: TGCGCCAGCAGCCTCCAAGGACAGGGAGTTCAAGAGACCCAGTACTTC. This codes for CASSLQGQGVQETQYF.

The V gene is TRBV9, the J gene TRBJ2-3; the D gene is possibly TRBD2 (5 bases). V lost 4 bases to trimming and J lost 2 bases, with 11 bases between them. Germline lookup yields CDR1 SGDLS and CDR2 YYNGEE. The length of the CDR3 is 14 residues. CDR3 in amino acids: CASSRTGFTDTQYF. The CDR3, as DNA: TGTGCCAGCAGCCGGACTGGATTCACAGATACGCAGTATTTT.

This rearrangement joins TRBV9 to TRBJ1-4; D perhaps matches TRBD1 (5 bases). V gave up 4 bases and J gave up 8 bases, with 15 bases separating them. The CDR3 is made up of 14 amino acids. CDR1 SGDLS and CDR2 YYNGEE come from the germline V gene. The CDR3 loop reads CASSTRGEGEKLFF. DNA of the CDR3: TGTGCCAGCAGCACCAGAGGGGAGGGAGAAAAACTGTTTTTT.

The chain uses TRBV6-1 and TRBJ2-1; 13 positions agree with TRBD2. Looked up from germline, CDR1 is MNHNS and CDR2 is SASEGT. The V and J ends lost 3 bases and 9 bases, in that order; junction bases with no gene match: 8. The CDR3 totals 16 residues. The DNA for the CDR3 is TGTGCCAGCAGTGACCCCCGGACTAGCGGGAGTGGTGAGCAGTTCTTC. Translating gives CASSDPRTSGSGEQFF.

This sequence joins TRBV11-2 and TRBJ1-6; TRBD1 matches at 9 bases. The V and J ends lost 4 bases and 7 bases, in that order; junction bases with no gene match: 5. The germline V gene has CDR1 SGHAT and CDR2 FQNNGV. CDR3 length equals 15 residues. CDR3 DNA: TGTGCCAGCAGCTCCCGGGACAGGGTGAATTCACCCCTCCACTTT. As protein: CASSSRDRVNSPLHF.

The rearrangement joins TRBV4-1 to TRBJ1-2, with a possible D match to TRBD1 (6 bases). The CDR3 spans 16 residues. Germline CDR1 MGHRA, CDR2 YSYEKL. Trimming shortened V by 4 bases and J by 6 bases, and 21 bases separated the two germline ends. The CDR3 here is CASSLSPLGGSHGYTF. CDR3 DNA: TGCGCCAGCAGCCTCTCCCCTTTAGGGGGAAGTCATGGCTACACCTTC.

This chain joins TRBV7-9 and TRBJ2-5; the D gene is possibly TRBD2 (6 bases). Germline CDR1 reads SEHNR; CDR2 reads FQNEAQ (reference sequence). The CDR3 contains 16 residues. Deletions cut 4 bases from V and 2 bases from J, with 17 bases between. CDR3 protein: CASSSHPRLGQETQYF. The CDR3 DNA follows: TGTGCCAGCAGCTCCCACCCCCGACTAGGACAAGAGACCCAGTACTTC.

The DNA of the CDR3 is TGTGCCAGCAGTTCCGGGGCCAACACCGGGGAGCTGTTTTTT. This codes for CASSSGANTGELFF. V is TRBV25-1 and J is TRBJ2-2, with D tentatively TRBD1 or TRBD2 (5 bases each). CDR3 length equals 14 residues. The V gene's germline CDR1 is MGHDK and CDR2 SYGVNS. V shed 5 bases and J shed 2 bases, with 9 bases lying between them.

CDR3 nucleotides: TGTGCCAGCAGCCAAGAAGGGACCGAAGATACGCAGTATTTT. Its protein product is CASSQEGTEDTQYF. The V call is TRBV3-1 (or the pseudogene TRBV3-2), the J call TRBJ2-3; D tentatively reads TRBD1 or TRBD2 (5 bases each). Germline V CDR1 and CDR2: LGHDT, YNNKEL (reference sequence). CDR3 length equals 14 residues. V was clipped by 0 bases and J by 5 bases, with 9 bases between them.

The chain has TRBV4-2 and TRBJ1-2; D may be TRBD1 (5 bases). The germline V gene encodes CDR1 LGHNA and CDR2 YNFKEQ. This CDR3 contains 15 residues. V was cut by 0 bases and J by 7 bases, with 15 bases left in between. CDR3 residues: CASSQDLGGVFGYTF. CDR3 DNA: TGTGCCAGCAGCCAAGATCTTGGAGGGGTCTTTGGCTACACCTTC.

The chain employs TRBV11-2 and TRBJ2-7; the match to TRBD2 covers 8 bases. The CDR3 consists of 16 residues. V gave up 5 bases and J gave up 1 base; unmatched junction bases: 10. Germline V CDR1 and CDR2: SGHAT, FQNNGV. The CDR3 region has the DNA TGTGCCAGCAGCGCCAAGCGACTAGCGAGGTCCTACGAGCAGTACTTC. This sequence encodes CASSAKRLARSYEQYF.

This chain uses TRBV18 with TRBJ2-7; D may be TRBD2 (5 bases). There are 13 residues in the CDR3. Trimming pared 1 base from V and 5 bases from J, leaving 9 bases between. Germline assignment: CDR1 KGHSH and CDR2 LQKENI. CDR3 loop: CASSPRGLNEQYF. CDR3 coding DNA: TGTGCCAGCTCACCACGAGGGCTCAACGAGCAGTACTTC.

The gene calls are TRBV9 and TRBJ2-7; 7 bases line up with TRBD1. The V segment lost 3 bases and the J segment 2 bases; nucleotides outside the gene matches: 2. Germline loops: CDR1 SGDLS, CDR2 YYNGEE. The CDR3 contains 13 residues. The CDR3 nucleotides are TGTGCCAGCAGCGCTACAGGGGCCTACGAGCAGTACTTC. Its translation is CASSATGAYEQYF. Based on the CDR3 plus reference TRBV9 and TRBJ2-7, the full variable domain is DSGVTQTPKHLITATGQRVTLRCSPRSGDLSVYWYQQSLDQGLQFLIQYYNGEERAKGNILERFSAQQFPDLHSELNLSSLELGDSALYFCASSATGAYEQYFGPGTRLTVT.

The rearrangement links TRBV6-5 to TRBJ2-2; D is perhaps TRBD1 or TRBD2 (6 bases each). Germline V CDR1 and CDR2: MNHEY, SVGAGI. V lost 8 bases and J lost 5, with 18 bases in between. There are 15 residues in the CDR3. CDR3 in amino acids: CASGRGQNPTGELFF. DNA of the CDR3: TGTGCCAGCGGACGGGGGCAGAACCCAACCGGGGAGCTGTTTTTT.

In its sample, this clone was seen once. The chain recombines TRBV5-4 with TRBJ2-5, with D possibly TRBD2 on 5 matching bases. The CDR3 covers 13 residues. V lost 4 bases to trimming and J lost 7 bases, with 14 bases between them. Germline loops: CDR1 SGHNT, CDR2 YYREEE (reference sequence). This CDR3 reads CASSRTEEGTQYF. The CDR3 DNA reads as TGTGCCAGCAGCCGGACCGAAGAGGGGACCCAGTACTTC.